This T cell receptor (beta chain) was documented in a study of T cells in Graves' hyperthyroidism and ophthalmopathy (dated by TCRdb to the late 2010s). Regarding the study in general: Peripheral blood samples were taken at the time of initial diagnosis, prior to any treatment. TCR V-J signatures able to tell the groups apart were searched for in a discovery cohort of 100 patients, of whom more than 40 had Graves' ophthalmopathy and about 60 had stable Graves' hyperthyroidism. Whether ophthalmopathy could be predicted prospectively was tested in an independent validation cohort made up of some 20 hyperthyroidism patients plus 17 patients who later progressed to ophthalmopathy. The 90 to 100 discovery patients were randomly divided into training and test sets at a 7:3 ratio. The study also compared thyroid tissue and blood T-cell repertoires from several Graves' hyperthyroidism patients. Following sampling, methimazole starting at 30 mg daily was given to hyperthyroidism patients, and high-dose intravenous methylprednisolone was given to ophthalmopathy patients. According to the paper, TCR Vbeta CDR3 sequencing was carried out on 135 peripheral blood samples, which came from around 43 ophthalmopathy, some 73 hyperthyroidism and approximately 17 progressor patients.

Findings and caveats that apply to the study as a whole: Sample size was not statistically predetermined, and blinding of investigators to group allocation was not performed. In validation, progression to ophthalmopathy was predicted by the model with around 71% sensitivity and just over 72% specificity, a median of approximately 6.5 months before onset. Ophthalmopathy was separated from stable hyperthyroidism by a 13 V-J signature model, with over 85% sensitivity and about 81% specificity obtained in cross-validation and 80%/75% obtained in testing. Most expanded thyroid clonotypes (frequency above 0.001) were also found in blood, which suggests that blood repertoires may mirror thyroid immune responses.

Including the terminal cysteine and phenylalanine, the CDR3 comprises 16 residues. Only CDR3 DNA is held: 48 bases, read in frame from base 1. According to the germline V gene, CDR1 reads SGHVS and CDR2 reads FQNEAQ. V gives up 0 bases and J gives up 2 bases, and the segment between their germline ends measures 14 bases. Ophthalmopathy patients had moderately to severely active disease, with a Clinical Activity Score of 3 or more, a NOSPECS grade of 4 or more, and a disease duration of less than 3 months. Exclusion was applied to patients with uncontrolled infections, other autoimmune diseases, pregnancy or lactation. Diagnoses were established on the basis of clinical symptoms, serum thyroxine and TRAb, thyroid ultrasound, and orbital computed tomography. Ficoll-Paque density gradient centrifugation was used to isolate PBMCs from about 9.4 ml of fresh peripheral blood. Total RNA was extracted with Trizol reagent, and quality was checked on an Agilent 2100 Bioanalyzer.

TCR beta CDR3 regions were amplified from RNA transcripts. A first-round RT-PCR of the TCR CDR3 used the HTBI primer set with the Qiagen OneStep RT-PCR kit. The libraries were constructed in a second round of multiplex PCR and then size-selected and purified. Libraries were sequenced paired-end with 100 bp reads on an Illumina HiSeq2000. The original methods were these. SOAPnuke was used to process the raw data, throwing out any read that contained adapters or uncalled bases, had a mean Phred below 15, or lacked an exact constant-primer or identifier match. High-quality paired reads were merged with COPE v1.2.5, and unique nucleotide sequences were defined as clonotypes. MiTCR v1.1 was used to align the clonotypes against IMGT TRBV, TRBD and TRBJ reference segments. The analysis included only V-J combinations with a frequency above 0.0001, which together covered roughly 99% of the repertoires. A TCS score was defined as the ratio between F50 (clonal expansion) and ExV (chaos), using BLOSUM62-based TCRdist between CDR3 peptides within each V-J. Welch's t-statistics and random forest reduced around 510 V-J features to roughly 13, which were used in a naive Bayes classifier (R e1071). Thyroid-blood repertoire similarity was quantified with the Morisita-Horn index. Through fastp at Q25 and MiXCR, TCRdb rebuilt clones from the public reads, retaining in-frame beta chains. Every entry covers one CDR3 protein and lists the most common genes and DNA from its rows. These V and J calls are TCRdb output, not the study's own analysis. This sample holds hundreds of thousands of distinct CDR3 sequences; about 15% were observed only once. Around 4.5% of the sample is held by the ten biggest clonotypes.

This clonotype was found many times. Its target antigen remains unknown. No much larger clonotype is one base removed from it; base qualities were not supplied. This sequence uses TRBV7-8 and TRBJ2-7; possibly the D gene is TRBD1, per 5 matching bases. The TCR originated in a woman aged 35 to 49 with Graves' ophthalmopathy. The sequencing input was blood. The CDR3: CASSLAHIQDTYEQYF. The nucleotide sequence is given as TGTGCCAGCAGCTTAGCACACATACAGGATACCTACGAGCAGTACTTC.